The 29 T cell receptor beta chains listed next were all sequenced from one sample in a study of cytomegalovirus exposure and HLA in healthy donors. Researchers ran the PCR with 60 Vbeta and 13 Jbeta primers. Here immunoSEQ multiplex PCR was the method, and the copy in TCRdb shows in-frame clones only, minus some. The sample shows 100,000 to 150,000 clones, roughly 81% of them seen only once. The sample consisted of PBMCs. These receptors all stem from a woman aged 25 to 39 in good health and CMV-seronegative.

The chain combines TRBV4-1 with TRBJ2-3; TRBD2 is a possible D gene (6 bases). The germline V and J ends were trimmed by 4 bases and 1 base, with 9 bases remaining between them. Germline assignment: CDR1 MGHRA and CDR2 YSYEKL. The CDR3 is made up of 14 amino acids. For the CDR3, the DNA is TGCGCCAGCAGCCCGGGACTTCGCACAGATACGCAGTATTTT. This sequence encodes CASSPGLRTDTQYF.

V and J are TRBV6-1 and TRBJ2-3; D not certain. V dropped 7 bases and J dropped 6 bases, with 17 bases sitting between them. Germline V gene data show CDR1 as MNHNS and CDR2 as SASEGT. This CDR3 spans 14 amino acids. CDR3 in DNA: TGTGCCAGCACCCTATTGCTCCAGCGCGATACGCAGTATTTT. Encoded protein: CASTLLLQRDTQYF.

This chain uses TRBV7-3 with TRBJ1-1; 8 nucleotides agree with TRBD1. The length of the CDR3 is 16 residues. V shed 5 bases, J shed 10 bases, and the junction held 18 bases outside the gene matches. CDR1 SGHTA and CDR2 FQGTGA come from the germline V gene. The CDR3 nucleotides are TGTGCCAGCAGCCGACGGAACTTGGAGGGGACAGGTGGAGCTTTCTTT. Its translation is CASSRRNLEGTGGAFF.

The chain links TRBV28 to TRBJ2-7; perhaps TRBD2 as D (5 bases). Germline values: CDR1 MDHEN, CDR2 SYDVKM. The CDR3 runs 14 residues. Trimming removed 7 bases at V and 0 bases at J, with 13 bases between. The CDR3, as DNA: TGTGCCAGCATTTCAGCGGATAGCTCCTACGAGCAGTACTTC. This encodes CASISADSSYEQYF.

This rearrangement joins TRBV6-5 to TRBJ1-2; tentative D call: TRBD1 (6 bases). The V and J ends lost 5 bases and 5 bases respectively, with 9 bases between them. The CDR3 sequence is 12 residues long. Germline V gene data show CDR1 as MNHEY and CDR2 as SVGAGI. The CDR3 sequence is CASSAQGYGYTF. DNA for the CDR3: TGTGCCAGCAGTGCACAGGGATATGGCTACACCTTC.

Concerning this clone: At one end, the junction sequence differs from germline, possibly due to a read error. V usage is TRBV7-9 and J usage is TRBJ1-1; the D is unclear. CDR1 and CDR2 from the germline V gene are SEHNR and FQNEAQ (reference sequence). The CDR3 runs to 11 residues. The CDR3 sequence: CSSSLNTEAFF. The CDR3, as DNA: TGTTCCAGCAGCCTTAACACTGAAGCTTTCTTT. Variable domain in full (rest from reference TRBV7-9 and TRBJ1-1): DTGVSQNPRHKITKRGQNVTFRCDPISEHNRLYWYRQTLGQGPEFLTYFQNEAQLEKSRLLSDRFSAERPKGSFSTLEIQRTEQGDSAMYLCSSSLNTEAFFGQGTRLTVV.

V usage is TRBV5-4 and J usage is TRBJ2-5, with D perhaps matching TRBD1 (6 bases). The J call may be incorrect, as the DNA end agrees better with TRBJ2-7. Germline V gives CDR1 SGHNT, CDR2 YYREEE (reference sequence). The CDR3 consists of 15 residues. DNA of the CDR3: TGTGCCAGCAGCTTGGAACAGGGCAAAGCCTACGAGCAGTACTTC. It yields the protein CASSLEQGKAYEQYF.

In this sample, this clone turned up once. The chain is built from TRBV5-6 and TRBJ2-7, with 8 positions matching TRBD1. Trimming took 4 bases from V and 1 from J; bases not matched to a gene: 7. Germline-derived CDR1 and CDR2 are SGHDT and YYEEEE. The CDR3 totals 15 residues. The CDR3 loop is CASSQLTGGSYEQYF. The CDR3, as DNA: TGTGCCAGCAGCCAATTAACAGGGGGATCCTACGAGCAGTACTTC.

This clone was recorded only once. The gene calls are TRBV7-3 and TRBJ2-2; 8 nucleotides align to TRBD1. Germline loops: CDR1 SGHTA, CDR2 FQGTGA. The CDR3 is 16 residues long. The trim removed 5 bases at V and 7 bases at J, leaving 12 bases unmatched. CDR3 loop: CASSRNSGTGDGELFF. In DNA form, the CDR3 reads TGTGCCAGCAGCCGGAATTCTGGGACAGGAGACGGGGAGCTGTTTTTT.

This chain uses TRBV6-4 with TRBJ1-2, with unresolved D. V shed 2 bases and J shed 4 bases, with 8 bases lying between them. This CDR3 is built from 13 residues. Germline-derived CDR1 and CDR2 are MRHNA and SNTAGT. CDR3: CASSDTGSYGYTF. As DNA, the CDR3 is TGTGCCAGCAGTGACACGGGGAGCTATGGCTACACCTTC.

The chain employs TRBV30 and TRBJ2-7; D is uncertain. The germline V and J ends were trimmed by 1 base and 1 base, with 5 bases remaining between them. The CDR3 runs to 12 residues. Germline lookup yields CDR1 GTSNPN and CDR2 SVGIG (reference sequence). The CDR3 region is CAWSEPSYEQYF. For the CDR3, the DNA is TGTGCCTGGAGTGAGCCTTCCTACGAGCAGTACTTC.

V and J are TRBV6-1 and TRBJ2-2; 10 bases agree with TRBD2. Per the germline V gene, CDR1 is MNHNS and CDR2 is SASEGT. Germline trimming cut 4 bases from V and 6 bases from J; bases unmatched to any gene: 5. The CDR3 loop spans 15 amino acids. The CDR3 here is CASSASSGGAGELFF. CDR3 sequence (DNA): TGTGCCAGCAGTGCGTCTAGCGGGGGAGCCGGGGAGCTGTTTTTT.

The CDR3 DNA follows: TGCGCCAGCAGCTTTGGGTCAGGGGACTATGGCTACACCTTC. Its protein product is CASSFGSGDYGYTF. The genes are TRBV5-1 and TRBJ1-2, with D tentatively TRBD1 (6 bases). Germline V gene data show CDR1 as SGHRS and CDR2 as YFSETQ. Between the trimmed V and J ends, which lost 2 bases and 3 bases, there was a span of 11 bases. This CDR3 contains 14 residues.

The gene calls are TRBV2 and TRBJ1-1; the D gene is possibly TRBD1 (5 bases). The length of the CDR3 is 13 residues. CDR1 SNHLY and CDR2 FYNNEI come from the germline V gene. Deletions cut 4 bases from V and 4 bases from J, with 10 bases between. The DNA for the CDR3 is TGTGCCAGCAGTGTGCAGGGAACCACTGAAGCTTTCTTT. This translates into CASSVQGTTEAFF. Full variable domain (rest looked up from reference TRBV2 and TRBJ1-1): EPEVTQTPSHQVTQMGQEVILRCVPISNHLYFYWYRQILGQKVEFLVSFYNNEISEKSEIFDDQFSVERPDGSNFTLKIRSTKLEDSAMYFCASSVQGTTEAFFGQGTRLTVV.

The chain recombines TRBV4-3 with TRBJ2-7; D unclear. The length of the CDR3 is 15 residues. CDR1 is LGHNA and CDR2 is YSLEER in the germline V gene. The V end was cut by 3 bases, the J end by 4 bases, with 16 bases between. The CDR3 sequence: CASSQETGFWYEQYF. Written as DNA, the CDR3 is TGCGCCAGCAGCCAGGAGACGGGTTTTTGGTACGAGCAGTACTTC.

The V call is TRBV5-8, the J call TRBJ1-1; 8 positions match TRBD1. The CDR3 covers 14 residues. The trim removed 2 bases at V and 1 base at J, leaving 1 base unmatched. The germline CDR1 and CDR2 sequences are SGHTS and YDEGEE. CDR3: CASSLGTGNTEAFF. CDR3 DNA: TGTGCCAGCAGCTTAGGGACAGGGAACACTGAAGCTTTCTTT.

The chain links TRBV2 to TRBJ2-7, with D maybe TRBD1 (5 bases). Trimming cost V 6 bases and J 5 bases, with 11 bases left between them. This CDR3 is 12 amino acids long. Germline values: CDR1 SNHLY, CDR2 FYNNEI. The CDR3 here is CASRVDSNEQYF. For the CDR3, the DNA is TGTGCCAGCAGGGTTGACAGCAACGAGCAGTACTTC.

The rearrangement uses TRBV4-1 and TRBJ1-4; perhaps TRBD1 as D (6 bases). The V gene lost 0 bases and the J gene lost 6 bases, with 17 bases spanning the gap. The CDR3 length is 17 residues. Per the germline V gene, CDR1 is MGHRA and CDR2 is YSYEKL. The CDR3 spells CASSQDHGASGDEKLFF. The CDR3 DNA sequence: TGCGCCAGCAGCCAAGACCATGGAGCTTCAGGGGATGAAAAACTGTTTTTT.

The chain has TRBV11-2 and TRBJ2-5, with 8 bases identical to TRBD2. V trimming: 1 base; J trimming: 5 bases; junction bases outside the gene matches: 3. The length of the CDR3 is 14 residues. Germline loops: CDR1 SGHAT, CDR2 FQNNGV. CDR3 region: CASSLAGLAETQYF. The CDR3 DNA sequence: TGTGCCAGCAGCTTAGCTGGACTAGCCGAGACCCAGTACTTC.

CDR3 coding DNA: TGTGCCAGCTCACCAGTGGCAGGGGGAAACACCATATATTTT. It is translated as CASSPVAGGNTIYF. The gene calls are TRBV18 and TRBJ1-3, with D perhaps matching TRBD1 (5 bases). Germline loops: CDR1 KGHSH, CDR2 LQKENI. The CDR3 totals 14 residues. V lost 2 bases to trimming and J lost 4 bases, with 9 bases between them.

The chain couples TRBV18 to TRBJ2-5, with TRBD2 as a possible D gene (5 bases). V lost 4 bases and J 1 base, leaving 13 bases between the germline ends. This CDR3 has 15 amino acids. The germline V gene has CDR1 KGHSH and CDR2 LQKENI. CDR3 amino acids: CASSLNLASQETQYF. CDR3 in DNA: TGTGCCAGCTCACTGAACCTAGCCTCCCAAGAGACCCAGTACTTC.

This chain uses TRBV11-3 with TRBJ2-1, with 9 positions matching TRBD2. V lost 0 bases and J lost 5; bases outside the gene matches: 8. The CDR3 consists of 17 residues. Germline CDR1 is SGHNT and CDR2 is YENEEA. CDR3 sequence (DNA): TGTGCCAGCAGCTTAGATAGGGTAGCGGGAGAAAACAATGAGCAGTTCTTC. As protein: CASSLDRVAGENNEQFF.

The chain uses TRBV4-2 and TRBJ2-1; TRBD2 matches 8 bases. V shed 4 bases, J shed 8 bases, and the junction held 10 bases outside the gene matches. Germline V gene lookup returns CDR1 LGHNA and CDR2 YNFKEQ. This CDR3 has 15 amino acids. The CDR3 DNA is TGTGCCAGCAGCCCGCCCAGCGGGAGTCCAGATGAGCAGTTCTTC. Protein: CASSPPSGSPDEQFF.

The DNA for the CDR3 is TGCGCCAGCAGCCACCCGAGGGGAGCGGGGGTTTTGAATGAGCAGTTCTTC. It is translated as CASSHPRGAGVLNEQFF. The V call is TRBV4-1, the J call TRBJ2-1; 8 bases line up with TRBD2. Germline CDR1 MGHRA, CDR2 YSYEKL. The J segment lost 7 bases and the V segment lost 3 bases, leaving 14 bases of the junction unmatched. The CDR3 consists of 17 residues.

The CDR3 sequence: CASRDLRTADYTEAFF. The CDR3 DNA follows: TGCGCCAGCAGGGACCTTCGGACAGCCGACTACACTGAAGCTTTCTTT. V usage is TRBV5-1 and J usage is TRBJ1-1; D may be TRBD1 (6 bases). V was pared by 5 bases and J by 3 bases, with 20 bases between. The germline V gene encodes CDR1 SGHRS and CDR2 YFSETQ. The CDR3 is made up of 16 amino acids.

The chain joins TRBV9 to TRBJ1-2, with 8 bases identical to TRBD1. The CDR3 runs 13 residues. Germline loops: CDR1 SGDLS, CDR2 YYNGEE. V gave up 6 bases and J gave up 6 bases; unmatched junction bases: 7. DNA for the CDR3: TGTGCCAGCACGTTAGGACAGGGAGATGGCTACACCTTC. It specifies CASTLGQGDGYTF.

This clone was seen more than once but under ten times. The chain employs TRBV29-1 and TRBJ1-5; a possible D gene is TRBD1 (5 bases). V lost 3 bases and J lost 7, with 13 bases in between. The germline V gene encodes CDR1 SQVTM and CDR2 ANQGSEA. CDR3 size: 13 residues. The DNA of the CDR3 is TGCAGCGTTGAGGCAGGGTATGGGCAGCCCCAGCATTTT. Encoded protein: CSVEAGYGQPQHF.

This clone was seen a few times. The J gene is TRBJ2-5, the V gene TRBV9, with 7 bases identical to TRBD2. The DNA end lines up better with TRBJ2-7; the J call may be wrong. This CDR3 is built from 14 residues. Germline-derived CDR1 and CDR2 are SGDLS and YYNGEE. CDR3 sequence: CASSVGDYAYEQYF. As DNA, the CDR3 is TGTGCCAGCAGCGTAGGGGACTATGCTTACGAGCAGTACTTC.

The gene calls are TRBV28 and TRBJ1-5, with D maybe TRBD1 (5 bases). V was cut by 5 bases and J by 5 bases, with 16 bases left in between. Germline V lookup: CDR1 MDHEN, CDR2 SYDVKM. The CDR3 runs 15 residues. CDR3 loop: CASSLPGGNHQPQHF. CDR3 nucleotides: TGTGCCAGCAGTCTGCCTGGGGGGAATCATCAGCCCCAGCATTTT.